The 30 T cell receptor beta chains given below trace back to one sample, sequenced in a study of blood T cell repertoires in COVID-19. Libraries were prepared by immunoSEQ multiplex PCR; TCRdb keeps only in-frame clonotypes and omits some of them. The table has 150,000 to 160,000 clones, over 60% seen once; the top ten hold roughly 1.5%. Sequences were obtained from peripheral blood. Receptors were obtained from an elderly man with acute or convalescent COVID-19.

The V gene is TRBV5-1, the J gene TRBJ2-1; TRBD2 might be the D (5 bases). The germline V gene has CDR1 SGHRS and CDR2 YFSETQ. Trimming stripped 3 bases from V and 9 bases from J, with 7 bases between. This CDR3 comprises 11 residues. In DNA, the CDR3 is TGCGCCAGCAGCTCCGAGGGTGAGCAGTTCTTC. Encoded protein: CASSSEGEQFF.

This clone was recorded once. The rearrangement links TRBV5-1 to TRBJ1-2; tentative D call: TRBD1 (6 bases). CDR1 SGHRS and CDR2 YFSETQ come from the germline V gene. The CDR3 contains 13 residues. V was shortened by 0 bases and J by 7 bases, with 10 bases between the two germline ends. The CDR3 protein is CASSLVDRSGYTF. DNA of the CDR3: TGCGCCAGCAGCTTGGTTGACAGGAGTGGCTACACCTTC.

As DNA, the CDR3 is TGCGCCAGCAGTGCGACTAGCGGGGGCTCCGAGCAGTACGTC. Protein product: CASSATSGGSEQYV. This rearrangement joins TRBV10-1 to TRBJ2-7, with 12 bases fitting TRBD2. Germline V gene data show CDR1 as WNHNN and CDR2 as SYGVQD (reference sequence). This CDR3 is built from 14 residues. V shed 4 bases, J shed 6 bases, and the junction held 4 bases outside the gene matches.

The chain uses TRBV28 and TRBJ2-2; D may be TRBD1 (6 bases). V lost 3 bases and J lost 1, with 21 bases in between. The CDR3 totals 19 residues. Germline V lookup: CDR1 MDHEN, CDR2 SYDVKM. In DNA form, the CDR3 reads TGTGCCAGCAGTTTGGGTGCCGAGATTGGACAGCGGAACACCGGGGAGCTGTTTTTT. Protein product: CASSLGAEIGQRNTGELFF.

V usage is TRBV15 and J usage is TRBJ1-1; the D gene is possibly TRBD1 (6 bases). The length of the CDR3 is 14 residues. V lost 4 bases to trimming and J lost 3 bases, with 12 bases between them. Germline V CDR1 and CDR2: LNHNV, YYDKDF (reference sequence). Written as DNA, the CDR3 is TGTGCCACCAGCACCAGGGGCTCAGACACTGAAGCTTTCTTT. It yields the protein CATSTRGSDTEAFF.

The sample holds a few counts of this clone. This chain links TRBV19 with TRBJ1-2; D is ambiguous. Germline CDR1 reads LNHDA; CDR2 reads SQIVND (reference sequence). Trimming removed 10 bases from V and 4 bases from J, with 19 bases in between. There are 14 residues in the CDR3. CDR3 nucleotides: TGTGCCACTCACGGGAATCGTGTGAGCTATGGCTACACCTTC. Translation gives CATHGNRVSYGYTF. The variable domain in full, with the rest retrieved from reference TRBV19 and TRBJ1-2, is DGGITQSPKYLFRKEGQNVTLSCEQNLNHDAMYWYRQDPGQGLRLIYYSQIVNDFQKGDIAEGYSVSREKKESFPLTVTSAQKNPTAFYLCATHGNRVSYGYTFGSGTRLTVV.

This clone was detected only a few times. The chain has TRBV6-6 and TRBJ2-7, with 7 bases identical to TRBD1. Germline V gene sequence: CDR1 MNHNY, CDR2 SVGAGI (reference sequence). Losses at the gene ends were 4 bases for V and 0 bases for J; bases not matched to a gene: 0. The CDR3 sequence is 13 residues long. The CDR3: CASSWDSSYEQYV. The CDR3 DNA is TGTGCCAGCAGTTGGGACAGCTCCTACGAGCAGTACGTC.

This chain joins TRBV24-1 and TRBJ1-4; TRBD1 matches at 9 bases. The CDR3 contains 15 residues. The germline CDR1 and CDR2 sequences are KGHDR and SFDVKD. The junction had 3 bases not matched to a gene; V was cut back by 3 bases and J by 5 bases. The CDR3 spells CATSDSGTGNEKLFF. CDR3 nucleotide sequence: TGTGCCACCAGTGATAGCGGGACAGGGAATGAAAAACTGTTTTTT.

The gene calls are TRBV18 and TRBJ2-3, with TRBD1 as a possible D gene (5 bases). The length of the CDR3 is 14 residues. Germline-derived CDR1 and CDR2 are KGHSH and LQKENI. Between the trimmed V and J ends, which lost 3 bases and 4 bases, there was a span of 11 bases. The CDR3 spells CASSPQGFADTQYF. In nucleotides, the CDR3 is TGTGCCAGCTCACCTCAGGGTTTCGCAGATACGCAGTATTTT.

V and J are TRBV9 and TRBJ2-2; D is possibly TRBD2 (5 bases). V lost 4 bases, J lost 2 bases, and 9 bases lay in between. Germline CDR1 and CDR2: SGDLS and YYNGEE. The CDR3 is 14 amino acids. CDR3 loop: CASSLSGNTGELFF. In DNA, the CDR3 is TGTGCCAGCAGCCTGAGCGGAAACACCGGGGAGCTGTTTTTT. Using reference TRBV9 and TRBJ2-2 for the parts outside the CDR3, the full variable domain is DSGVTQTPKHLITATGQRVTLRCSPRSGDLSVYWYQQSLDQGLQFLIQYYNGEERAKGNILERFSAQQFPDLHSELNLSSLELGDSALYFCASSLSGNTGELFFGEGSRLTVL.

This clone was picked up a small number of times. The chain couples TRBV9 to TRBJ2-5; TRBD2 matches at 7 bases. The J segment lost 1 base and the V segment lost 4 bases, leaving 13 bases of the junction unmatched. This CDR3 comprises 17 residues. Germline-derived CDR1 and CDR2 are SGDLS and YYNGEE. CDR3: CASSPWAGDLLQETQYF. CDR3 coding DNA: TGTGCCAGCAGCCCCTGGGCGGGGGACCTCCTCCAAGAGACCCAGTACTTC.

This clone was found a few times. The chain has TRBV6-6 and TRBJ2-1; D not certain. CDR3 size: 13 residues. Per the germline V gene, CDR1 is MNHNY and CDR2 is SVGAGI (reference sequence). Trimming removed 7 bases at V and 7 bases at J, with 14 bases between. The CDR3 here is CASTSNRGNEQFF. CDR3 nucleotide sequence: TGTGCCAGCACCAGTAATCGAGGAAATGAGCAGTTCTTC.

The gene calls are TRBV7-2 and TRBJ1-2; D perhaps matches TRBD1 (5 bases). This CDR3 is 13 amino acids long. Trimming stripped 5 bases from V and 4 bases from J, with 11 bases between. The germline V gene has CDR1 SGHTA and CDR2 FQGNSA. The CDR3 protein is CASSPGQGYGYTF. The CDR3 nucleotides read TGTGCCAGCAGCCCCGGTCAGGGCTATGGCTACACCTTC.

The V gene is TRBV5-1, the J gene TRBJ2-1; 9 nucleotides match TRBD1. Germline-derived CDR1 and CDR2 are SGHRS and YFSETQ. This CDR3 is 13 amino acids long. Trimming removed 7 bases from V and 7 bases from J; junction bases left unmatched: 6. This CDR3 is CASQGTGSNEQFF. The CDR3 DNA is TGCGCCAGCCAAGGGACAGGGTCAAATGAGCAGTTCTTC.

This clone was detected many times. This chain uses TRBV5-1 with TRBJ1-1, with TRBD1 identical over 7 bases. CDR3 length: 15 residues. Germline V CDR1 and CDR2: SGHRS, YFSETQ. With V trimmed by 3 bases and J by 3 bases, 8 bases remained unmatched. CDR3 in DNA: TGCGCCAGCAGCTATCGACAGGGATCGGACACTGAAGCTTTCTTT. This sequence encodes CASSYRQGSDTEAFF.

This clone was counted between two and nine times. V usage is TRBV28 and J usage is TRBJ1-2; no definite D call. The germline V gene encodes CDR1 MDHEN and CDR2 SYDVKM. V was shortened by 4 bases and J by 0 bases, with 15 bases between the two germline ends. The CDR3 covers 16 residues. CDR3 amino acids: CASSWSSLTTNYGYTF. For the CDR3, the DNA is TGTGCCAGCAGTTGGTCTTCGCTGACAACTAACTATGGCTACACCTTC.

The chain couples TRBV29-1 to TRBJ2-7, with no clear D. V gave up 4 bases and J gave up 3 bases, with 13 bases separating them. This CDR3 is 13 amino acids long. Germline loops: CDR1 SQVTM, CDR2 ANQGSEA. CDR3 coding DNA: TGCAGCGTTGCAGGCCAGGCTGGCTACGAGCAGTACTTC. Residues: CSVAGQAGYEQYF.

The V call is TRBV12-3 or TRBV12-4, the J call TRBJ2-7; TRBD1 aligns across 8 bases. V trimming: 6 bases; J trimming: 3 bases; junction bases outside the gene matches: 1. This CDR3 has 12 residues. The CDR3 spells CASRDRVYEQYF. Written as DNA, the CDR3 is TGTGCCAGCAGGGACAGGGTCTACGAGCAGTACTTC.

The chain recombines TRBV6-5 with TRBJ1-2, with unresolved D. V was cut by 11 bases and J by 5 bases, with 18 bases left in between. Germline V gene data show CDR1 as MNHEY and CDR2 as SVGAGI. The CDR3 runs 13 residues. The CDR3: CASLPPAGYGYTF. The CDR3 DNA sequence: TGTGCCTCTCTACCCCCCGCGGGATATGGCTACACCTTC.

In its sample, this clone was seen once. The rearrangement joins TRBV18 to TRBJ2-7, with 9 bases identical to TRBD1. This CDR3 spans 14 amino acids. V lost 7 bases, J lost 3 bases, and 7 bases stayed unmatched. Germline V gene sequence: CDR1 KGHSH, CDR2 LQKENI. CDR3 nucleotides: TGTGCCAGCTTCCCCACAGGGGGCCACTACGAGCAGTACGTC. Translating it yields CASFPTGGHYEQYV.

The chain uses TRBV10-1 and TRBJ1-1; a possible D gene is TRBD1 (5 bases). Per germline, CDR1 WNHNN and CDR2 SYGVQD (reference sequence). This CDR3 has 13 amino acids. The V end was cut by 5 bases, the J end by 3 bases, with 10 bases between. CDR3 loop: CASSYRGDTEAFF. The CDR3, as DNA: TGCGCCAGCAGTTATAGGGGTGACACTGAAGCTTTCTTT.

The chain is built from TRBV12-2 and TRBJ2-7; the table's D call TRBD1 went unverified against the DNA. TRBV12-2 is a pseudogene segment. The CDR3 sequence is 16 residues long. Here the CDR3 reads CASRLPGQGLSYEQYF. The CDR3 DNA reads TGTGCAAGTCGCTTACCGGGACAGGGACTAAGCTACGAGCAGTACTTC.

This clone was recorded only once. The CDR3 spells CASSSQTGINNEQFF. CDR3 sequence (DNA): TGTGCCAGCAGCTCCCAGACAGGTATTAACAATGAGCAGTTCTTC. The rearrangement uses TRBV5-4 and TRBJ2-1; possible D gene TRBD1, 6 bases. Per the germline V gene, CDR1 is SGHNT and CDR2 is YYREEE (reference sequence). This CDR3 has 15 amino acids. V lost 3 bases, J lost 5 bases, and 15 bases lay in between. The full variable domain, completed using reference TRBV5-4 and TRBJ2-1, is ETGVTQSPTHLIKTRGQQVTLRCSSQSGHNTVSWYQQALGQGPQFIFQYYREEENGRGNFPPRFSGLQFPNYSSELNVNALELDDSALYLCASSSQTGINNEQFFGPGTRLTVL.

CDR3 amino acids: CASSVGQGAYEKLFF. The DNA of the CDR3 is TGTGCCAGCAGCGTAGGACAGGGGGCTTATGAAAAACTGTTTTTT. J is TRBJ1-4 and V is TRBV9, with 10 nucleotides matching TRBD1. The CDR3 is 15 residues long. Germline CDR1 is SGDLS and CDR2 is YYNGEE. With 0 bases clipped from V and 6 bases from J, the junction kept 2 bases outside the gene matches. Full variable domain (outside the CDR3, taken from reference TRBV9 and TRBJ1-4): DSGVTQTPKHLITATGQRVTLRCSPRSGDLSVYWYQQSLDQGLQFLIQYYNGEERAKGNILERFSAQQFPDLHSELNLSSLELGDSALYFCASSVGQGAYEKLFFGSGTQLSVL.

The chain recombines TRBV7-9 with TRBJ2-2; possible D gene TRBD1, 6 bases. Germline V gives CDR1 SEHNR, CDR2 FQNEAQ (reference sequence). V lost 4 bases to trimming and J lost 2 bases, with 11 bases between them. The CDR3 loop spans 15 amino acids. This CDR3 reads CASSSPTGNTGELFF. DNA for the CDR3: TGTGCCAGCAGCTCCCCGACAGGAAACACCGGGGAGCTGTTTTTT.

The rearrangement links TRBV6-5 to TRBJ2-7; 9 positions match TRBD2. Germline trimming cut 0 bases from V and 2 bases from J; bases unmatched to any gene: 5. Germline CDR1 reads MNHEY; CDR2 reads SVGAGI. The CDR3 covers 16 residues. CDR3 residues: CASSYSQGGGAYEQYF. In DNA, the CDR3 is TGTGCCAGCAGTTACTCGCAGGGCGGGGGGGCCTACGAGCAGTACTTC.

This clone has a handful of counts. The V and J genes are TRBV7-2 and TRBJ2-7, with D maybe TRBD2 (6 bases). Germline V gene lookup returns CDR1 SGHTA and CDR2 FQGNSA. The V gene lost 5 bases and the J gene lost 2 bases, with 13 bases spanning the gap. The CDR3 length is 14 residues. CDR3 loop: CASSPRAGTYEQYF. Written as DNA, the CDR3 is TGTGCCAGCAGCCCGAGGGCGGGGACCTACGAGCAGTACTTC.

This rearrangement joins TRBV7-2 to TRBJ1-1, with a weak D call TRBD1 (5 bases). Trimming left V 7 bases short and J 1 base short, with 16 bases between. The CDR3 is made up of 15 amino acids. Germline V CDR1 and CDR2: SGHTA, FQGNSA. CDR3 DNA sequence: TGTGCCAGCAACCCCAGGGTGGGAGGGAACACTGAAGCTTTCTTT. Its protein product is CASNPRVGGNTEAFF. The full variable domain, its missing parts supplied by reference TRBV7-2 and TRBJ1-1, is GAGVSQSPSNKVTEKGKDVELRCDPISGHTALYWYRQSLGQGLEFLIYFQGNSAPDKSGLPSDRFSAERTGGSVSTLTIQRTQQEDSAVYLCASNPRVGGNTEAFFGQGTRLTVV.

The count of this clone is one. V gene TRBV5-4 combines with J gene TRBJ2-2; 10 bases line up with TRBD1. The junction had 7 bases not matched to a gene; V was cut back by 4 bases and J by 4 bases. CDR3 length: 16 amino acids. Germline V CDR1 and CDR2: SGHNT, YYREEE (reference sequence). The CDR3 protein is CASSTRDRGSTGELFF. The CDR3 coding sequence is TGTGCCAGCAGCACCAGGGACAGGGGTTCCACCGGGGAGCTGTTTTTT.

The gene calls are TRBV29-1 and TRBJ2-2, with a possible D match to TRBD1 (5 bases). The germline gives CDR1 SQVTM, CDR2 ANQGSEA. V was shortened by 6 bases and J by 2 bases, with 13 bases between the two germline ends. This CDR3 is 14 amino acids long. CDR3 amino acids: CSVGFDRNTGELFF. In DNA form, the CDR3 reads TGCAGCGTGGGATTCGACAGAAACACCGGGGAGCTGTTTTTT.